This T cell receptor (beta chain) originates from a study of blood T cell repertoires in COVID-19. Study-wide context: The United States, Italy and Spain provided the acute and convalescent COVID-19 samples. The analysed material was cDNA or gDNA that came from T cells, B-cell-depleted T cells, or PBMCs.

The V and J ends lost 8 bases and 1 base respectively, with 8 bases between them. This CDR3 spans 12 amino acids. The germline V gene has CDR1 KGHSH and CDR2 LQKENI. Using immunoSEQ multiplex PCR, the repertoire was profiled, and TCRdb retains in-frame clones only, with some absent. The sample has tens of thousands of clones, 80% to 90% seen once. Sample: peripheral blood. The TCR was taken from a human donor in a cohort sampled during active COVID-19. The gene calls are TRBV18 and TRBJ1-1; D not resolved. In DNA, the CDR3 is TGTGCCAGCCAGACGGGGAACACTGAAGCTTTCTTT. Its protein product is CASQTGNTEAFF.